The T cell receptor (beta chain) described here comes from a study of OX40 agonist ivuxolimab in advanced cancers. Study information: Patients' therapy was ivuxolimab, an antibody that acts as an agonist of OX40 (CD134). Three partial responders included one hepatocellular carcinoma patient and two cutaneous melanoma patients.

As regards this clone: The antigen is undetermined.

General observations from the study: Dosing at 0.1 to 3.0 mg/kg was accompanied by clonal expansion of CD4+ and CD8+ blood T cells by week 6. The study found among the lowest clonal expansion in partial responders at 0.1-3.0 mg/kg.

The data were produced by immunoSEQ multiplex PCR, yet TCRdb's version contains in-frame clones alone and is incomplete. The table shows roughly 76,000 clones, with approximately 84% occurring only once. Germline V gene data show CDR1 as MDHEN and CDR2 as SYDVKM. The CDR3 length is 13 residues. The trim removed 8 bases at V and 13 bases at J, leaving 12 bases unmatched. The V call is TRBV28, the J call TRBJ2-2, with 8 bases that match TRBD1. The source was CD4+ or CD8+ T cells sorted from blood, collected in a trial of the OX40 agonist ivuxolimab. The sequence came from an adult with an advanced solid tumor such as melanoma, head and neck, liver or kidney cancer. CDR3 sequence: CASSDRALSGLFF. The DNA of the CDR3 is TGTGCCAGCTCGGACAGGGCTCTCTCAGGGCTGTTTTTT. Filled out from reference TRBV28 and TRBJ2-2, the complete variable domain reads DVKVTQSSRYLVKRTGEKVFLECVQDMDHENMFWYRQDPGLGLRLIYFSYDVKMKEKGDIPEGYSVSREKKERFSLILESASTNQTSMYLCASSDRALSGLFFGEGSRLTVL.